This is a list of T cell receptor beta chains from one sample in a study of T cell responses to AZD1222 COVID-19 vaccine. Assay used: immunoSEQ multiplex PCR; TCRdb lists only in-frame clones, some missing. The sample contains 150,000 or so clones, more than 90% of which appear only once. This specimen consisted of peripheral blood, obtained on day 0 of AZD1222 vaccination. The receptors were sampled from an adult in good health. CDR3s include the opening cysteine and the closing phenylalanine or tryptophan. Fields, in order: clone size, J gene, V gene, CDR3 protein. Clone size is stated in some rows and not others, as once, few, many or a class when expanded.

.	TRBJ2-2	TRBV5-6	CASSFRTGLAGELFF
.	TRBJ2-1	TRBV4-3	CASSLLGGTSGGAGSYEQFF
.	TRBJ1-2	TRBV6-4	CASSGTGLLGYTF
.	TRBJ1-6	TRBV18	CASSPQVFSSYNSPLHF
few	TRBJ2-7	TRBV6-1	CASSEEWGEQYF
.	TRBJ2-7	TRBV5-4	CASSPSGSGAYEQYF
.	TRBJ1-1	TRBV5-1	CASSRPGQNTEAFF
once	TRBJ1-1	TRBV25-1	CASSRSGWDTEAFF
.	TRBJ1-2	TRBV29-1	CSVENPGGYGYTF
.	TRBJ2-7	TRBV18	CASSPPGTAFSYEQYF
once	TRBJ2-3	TRBV11-2	CAIRGGSTDTQYF
.	TRBJ1-6	TRBV5-1	CASSLDPGNSPLHF
.	TRBJ2-5	TRBV7-3	CASSSRAGGLQYF
once	TRBJ2-2	TRBV5-1	CASSLAQGEMNTGELFF
.	TRBJ2-7	TRBV30	CAGRTGTEQYF
.	TRBJ2-2	TRBV5-6	CASSWTGVRTGELFF
.	TRBJ2-1	TRBV5-1	CASSLTWDRENNEQFF
.	TRBJ2-1	TRBV27	CASSTSGSQDEQFF
once	TRBJ2-1	TRBV9	CASSVGGTSAYNEQFF
.	TRBJ2-1	TRBV25-1	CASSEYPRNNEQFF
.	TRBJ1-4	TRBV5-6	CASSLAGLGEKLFF
.	TRBJ2-4	TRBV7-3	CASSFYSGIQYF
.	TRBJ1-4	TRBV6-1	CASSGFPGTATNEKLFF
.	TRBJ2-2	TRBV7-8	CASSHGTFTGELFF
.	TRBJ1-2	TRBV14	CASSQTLGEGKDGYTF
.	TRBJ2-1	TRBV6-5	CASSYSKGSGADEQFF
few	TRBJ1-5	TRBV7-8	CASSLGGVDQPQHF
.	TRBJ2-7	TRBV6-6	CASSYRQAPNEQYF
.	TRBJ1-1	TRBV7-9	CASSLSTTGVVMNTEAFF
.	TRBJ2-7	TRBV6-5	CASSYGGALTYEQYF
.	TRBJ2-7	TRBV18	CASSPYPSYEQYF